Each of the 28 T cell receptor beta chains below was sequenced from the same sample in a study of human T cells and chemical hapten exposure (dated by TCRdb to the early 2020s). The time point label here, explained by the study, means: pre-sensitization, week 0. The treatment or condition tag for this specimen amounts to: therapeutic diphenylcyclopropenone sensitization with weekly scalp DPC. Receptor amplification or capture employed RACE. The reads were generated on a NextSeq 500. In-frame beta chains were kept once TCRdb had trimmed the public reads at Q25 with fastp and called clones with MiXCR. Rows matching on CDR3 protein sequence are summarized as one entry with the most common DNA and genes. Within this sample are 300,000 to 400,000 distinct CDR3 sequences, with 5% to 6.5% of them counted one time only. The ten largest account for just over 2.5% of the sample. Sample: whole blood, taken in connection with sensitization to the hapten diphenylcyclopropenone (DPC). The receptors shown here come from a woman aged 45-65 years with alopecia areata. Some clones in this sample may be carry-over from other donors' samples.

This clonotype was seen only a few times. This chain joins TRBV11-2 and TRBJ2-5; 8 bases map to TRBD1. V lost 3 bases and J lost 2; bases outside the gene matches: 8. The CDR3 is 16 residues long. The germline gives CDR1 SGHAT, CDR2 FQNNGV. The CDR3 reads CASSLGGQEVQETQYF. The CDR3 nucleotides are TGTGCCAGCAGCTTGGGGGGACAGGAAGTACAAGAGACCCAGTACTTC.

V gene TRBV20-1 combines with J gene TRBJ1-6; D uncertain. The V and J ends lost 6 bases and 13 bases respectively, with 16 bases between them. CDR3 size: 12 residues. Germline values: CDR1 DFQATT, CDR2 SNEGSKA (reference sequence). The CDR3 here is CSAQPNLKPLHF. CDR3 DNA sequence: TGCAGTGCCCAGCCAAACCTGAAGCCCCTCCACTTT.

The chain is built from TRBV6-2 or TRBV6-3 and TRBJ2-5; possibly TRBD2 for D (5 bases). The length of the CDR3 is 15 residues. Germline-derived CDR1 and CDR2 are MNHEY and SVGEGT. Trimming left V 5 bases short and J 1 base short, with 14 bases between. In DNA form, the CDR3 reads TGTGCCAGCAGTACGAGGAGCGGTCTCCAAGAGACCCAGTACTTC. This sequence encodes CASSTRSGLQETQYF.

This clonotype has just a few counts. V usage is TRBV20-1 and J usage is TRBJ2-3; 13 nucleotides align to TRBD2. This CDR3 has 16 amino acids. CDR1 and CDR2 from the germline V gene are DFQATT and SNEGSKA (reference sequence). J was trimmed by 2 bases and V by 3 bases; bases with no gene match: 5. The CDR3 protein is CSASTSGGGTTDTQYF. DNA for the CDR3: TGCAGTGCTAGTACTAGCGGGGGGGGGACCACAGATACGCAGTATTTT.

This clonotype was recorded a few times. The chain has TRBV5-4 and TRBJ2-5; TRBD2 aligns across 7 bases. The ends lost 3 bases at V and 1 base at J; junction bases unmatched: 9. Germline CDR1 is SGHNT and CDR2 is YYREEE (reference sequence). The CDR3 has 16 residues. CDR3 region: CASSSRMGGIQETQYF. DNA of the CDR3: TGTGCCAGCAGCTCCAGGATGGGGGGGATCCAAGAGACCCAGTACTTC.

This clonotype appeared a single time. J is TRBJ1-1 and V is TRBV4-2; D is uncertain. This CDR3 spans 15 amino acids. The germline gives CDR1 LGHNA, CDR2 YNFKEQ. V lost 0 bases and J lost 1, with 9 bases in between. The CDR3 protein is CASSQDPHRNTEAFF. The CDR3, as DNA: TGTGCCAGCAGCCAAGATCCGCACCGGAACACTGAAGCTTTCTTT.

This clonotype was seen a handful of times. V usage is TRBV6-2 or TRBV6-3 and J usage is TRBJ2-1, with D perhaps TRBD1 (6 bases). Trimming stripped 7 bases from V and 5 bases from J, with 15 bases between. This CDR3 contains 14 residues. Per germline, CDR1 MNHEY and CDR2 SVGEGT. This CDR3 is CASTPTQGNNEQFF. The CDR3 bases are TGTGCCAGCACCCCGACACAGGGAAACAATGAGCAGTTCTTC.

This chain joins TRBV7-9 and TRBJ2-3; D gene ambiguous. Per germline, CDR1 SEHNR and CDR2 FQNEAQ (reference sequence). Trimming stripped 2 bases from V and 6 bases from J, with 9 bases between. This CDR3 has 13 amino acids. The chain's CDR3 is CASSLPHTDTQYF. The CDR3 coding sequence is TGTGCCAGCAGCTTACCCCACACGGATACGCAGTATTTT.

In its sample, this clonotype was seen many times. The chain couples TRBV2 to TRBJ2-3; tentatively, D is TRBD1 (5 bases). The CDR3 has 16 amino acids. Germline V lookup: CDR1 SNHLY, CDR2 FYNNEI. V was shortened by 3 bases and J by 2 bases, with 15 bases between the two germline ends. The CDR3 spells CASSDGPTVNTDTQYF. DNA of the CDR3: TGTGCCAGCAGTGATGGCCCGACAGTAAACACAGATACGCAGTATTTT.

A few counts support this clonotype. This chain links TRBV4-2 with TRBJ2-3; 8 nucleotides align to TRBD1. The germline gives CDR1 LGHNA, CDR2 YNFKEQ. V trimming: 1 base; J trimming: 3 bases; junction bases outside the gene matches: 3. The CDR3 sequence is 15 residues long. CDR3 bases: TGTGCCAGCAGCCAAGTGACAGGGGAGACAGATACGCAGTATTTT. It specifies CASSQVTGETDTQYF.

This clonotype was counted only a few times. In nucleotides, the CDR3 is TGTGCCAGCTCAATGGGGGTAGAGACCCAGTACTTC. Translating it yields CASSMGVETQYF. The chain joins TRBV6-5 to TRBJ2-5; D possibly uses TRBD1 or TRBD2 (5 bases each). V dropped 8 bases and J dropped 4 bases, with 11 bases sitting between them. The CDR3 totals 12 residues. Germline CDR1 and CDR2: MNHEY and SVGAGI.

This clonotype was picked up many times. The rearrangement links TRBV9 to TRBJ1-2; TRBD1 matches 7 bases. The V segment lost 2 bases and the J segment 3 bases; nucleotides outside the gene matches: 10. The CDR3 runs 16 residues. Germline V gives CDR1 SGDLS, CDR2 YYNGEE. CDR3 residues: CASSVTRAGTDYGYTF. The DNA for the CDR3 is TGTGCCAGCAGCGTCACTCGAGCAGGGACAGACTATGGCTACACCTTC.

This clonotype was detected a few times. This chain connects TRBV6-1 to TRBJ1-1; D is ambiguous. Between the trimmed V and J ends, which lost 3 bases and 1 base, there was a span of 12 bases. The germline V gene encodes CDR1 MNHNS and CDR2 SASEGT. The CDR3 covers 15 residues. CDR3 bases: TGTGCCAGCAGTGAGAGTGGAGTACGGAACACTGAAGCTTTCTTT. This codes for CASSESGVRNTEAFF.

Many counts were recorded for this clonotype. V usage is TRBV7-6 and J usage is TRBJ1-4; 7 bases match TRBD1. Losses at the gene ends were 5 bases for V and 3 bases for J; bases not matched to a gene: 6. CDR1 is SGHVS, CDR2 FNYEAQ, per germline. The CDR3 consists of 15 residues. The CDR3 bases are TGTGCCAGCAGCATAACCGGGACAGCTAATGAAAAACTGTTTTTT. Protein: CASSITGTANEKLFF.

This clonotype was found once. This rearrangement joins TRBV30 to TRBJ1-6; D uncertain. Germline V gene data show CDR1 as GTSNPN and CDR2 as SVGIG (reference sequence). The length of the CDR3 is 13 residues. V lost 4 bases to trimming and J lost 10 bases, with 14 bases between them. The DNA of the CDR3 is TGTGCCTGGAAGTCCTCGGGAGGATCACCCCTCCACTTT. Amino acids: CAWKSSGGSPLHF.

V usage is TRBV3-1 and J usage is TRBJ1-5; D is ambiguous. Trimming left V 2 bases short and J 11 bases short, with 13 bases between. CDR1 and CDR2 from the germline V gene are LGHDT and YNNKEL (reference sequence). This CDR3 comprises 13 residues. The CDR3 coding sequence is TGTGCCAGCAGCCAATCCCAAGGTGGAGCCCAGCATTTT. Residues: CASSQSQGGAQHF.

The chain carries TRBV20-1 and TRBJ2-1; 7 bases line up with TRBD2. V was clipped by 3 bases and J by 0 bases; unmatched bases: 5. This CDR3 is built from 15 residues. Germline CDR1 DFQATT, CDR2 SNEGSKA (reference sequence). The CDR3 here is CSASLGGSSYNEQFF. In DNA, the CDR3 is TGCAGTGCTAGCCTGGGGGGGAGCTCCTACAATGAGCAGTTCTTC.

This clonotype was picked up a small number of times. The genes are TRBV6-6 and TRBJ1-3; TRBD1 might be the D (5 bases). CDR1 and CDR2 (germline): MNHNY, SVGAGI (reference sequence). The CDR3 runs 17 residues. Trimming pared 7 bases from V and 4 bases from J, leaving 23 bases between. The CDR3 loop is CASNRARDAQDGNTIYF. CDR3 coding DNA: TGTGCCAGCAACCGCGCCAGGGACGCCCAAGACGGAAACACCATATATTTT.

J is TRBJ2-7 and V is TRBV7-9, with TRBD2 matching 13 bases. Germline V CDR1 and CDR2: SEHNR, FQNEAQ (reference sequence). The CDR3 has 17 amino acids. After removal of 5 bases from V and 3 bases from J, the junction contained 10 bases not matched to a gene. Written as DNA, the CDR3 is TGTGCCAGCAGCGCCGGAGGACTAGCGGGAGTCCTCTACGAGCAGTACTTC. This sequence encodes CASSAGGLAGVLYEQYF.

This clonotype occurred a few times. V gene TRBV29-1 combines with J gene TRBJ2-7; either TRBD1 or TRBD2 may fit D (6 bases each). Germline CDR1 reads SQVTM; CDR2 reads ANQGSEA. V was trimmed by 1 base and J by 7 bases, leaving 14 bases between them. The CDR3 has 13 amino acids. The CDR3 protein is CSVEGRDTGEQYF. The CDR3 DNA sequence: TGCAGCGTTGAAGGGAGGGACACTGGGGAGCAGTACTTC.

This clonotype came up a few times. The chain is built from TRBV2 and TRBJ1-5, with 9 bases aligning to TRBD1. V trimming: 7 bases; J trimming: 6 bases; junction bases outside the gene matches: 4. The CDR3 runs to 13 residues. CDR1 and CDR2 from the germline V gene are SNHLY and FYNNEI. The CDR3 loop reads CASIPGQGQPQHF. In DNA form, the CDR3 reads TGTGCCAGCATTCCGGGACAGGGTCAGCCCCAGCATTTT.

This clonotype was recorded at least ten times. This rearrangement joins TRBV20-1 to TRBJ2-6; a possible D gene is TRBD1 (5 bases). CDR3 length: 14 residues. Germline V gives CDR1 DFQATT, CDR2 SNEGSKA (reference sequence). V was trimmed by 6 bases and J by 0 bases, leaving 9 bases between them. The CDR3, as DNA: TGCAGTGCCAGCAGGGCCTCTGGGGCCAACGTCCTGACTTTC. This encodes CSASRASGANVLTF.

This clonotype was seen a handful of times. The V and J genes are TRBV27 and TRBJ2-5, with D maybe TRBD1 (6 bases). The V and J ends lost 3 bases and 7 bases respectively, with 15 bases between them. Germline assignment: CDR1 MNHEY and CDR2 SMNVEV (reference sequence). The CDR3 is 14 amino acids. CDR3 DNA: TGTGCCAGCAGTTTGACAGGAAAAAGAGTGACCCAGTACTTC. Protein: CASSLTGKRVTQYF.

Comment on this clonotype: The CDR3 does not end in the conserved phenylalanine or tryptophan, so this is likely a read error. V usage is TRBV5-1 and J usage is TRBJ1-1; D is possibly TRBD1 (5 bases). Trimming pared 4 bases from V and 0 bases from J, leaving 10 bases between. This CDR3 spans 14 amino acids. CDR1 SGHRS and CDR2 YFSETQ come from the germline V gene. The CDR3: CASSVTGMNTEAFL. The CDR3 nucleotides are TGCGCCAGCAGCGTAACAGGAATGAACACTGAAGCTTTCCTT.

Ten or more counts support this clonotype. CDR3 sequence: CASISSIEQFF. The CDR3 DNA sequence: TGTGCCAGCATCTCCTCTATTGAGCAGTTCTTC. The chain has TRBV2 and TRBJ2-1; D gene uncertain. Trimming removed 7 bases from V and 9 bases from J, with 10 bases in between. The CDR3 length is 11 residues. CDR1 and CDR2 from the germline V gene are SNHLY and FYNNEI.

This clonotype was counted ten times or more. This rearrangement joins TRBV11-2 to TRBJ2-5; D might be TRBD1 (6 bases). The CDR3 is 15 amino acids. V lost 1 base to trimming and J lost 2 bases, with 11 bases between them. The germline CDR1 and CDR2 sequences are SGHAT and FQNNGV. The CDR3 sequence: CASSLVSRGQETQYF. CDR3 in DNA: TGTGCCAGCAGCTTAGTATCCAGGGGTCAAGAGACCCAGTACTTC.

In this sample, this clonotype turned up a few times. The chain links TRBV5-4 to TRBJ2-1, with 12 bases lining up with TRBD2. Losses at the gene ends were 0 bases for V and 7 bases for J; bases not matched to a gene: 5. The CDR3 is made up of 16 amino acids. Per germline, CDR1 SGHNT and CDR2 YYREEE (reference sequence). As DNA, the CDR3 is TGTGCCAGCAGCTTGGTTTGGACTAGCGGGGTTAATGAGCAGTTCTTC. Its translation: CASSLVWTSGVNEQFF.

This clonotype has a count of ten or more. The chain employs TRBV5-1 and TRBJ2-3; D might be TRBD2 (6 bases). Germline V gene lookup returns CDR1 SGHRS and CDR2 YFSETQ. The CDR3 runs to 15 residues. V lost 0 bases and J 7 bases, leaving 15 bases between the germline ends. For the CDR3, the DNA is TGCGCCAGCAGCTTGGAGGTAGCGGCGGTAAATACGCAGTATTTT. Amino acid sequence: CASSLEVAAVNTQYF.